These 31 T cell receptor beta chains originate from one sample sequenced in a study of OX40 agonist ivuxolimab in advanced cancers. TCRdb keeps only in-frame clones here, not all; method: immunoSEQ multiplex PCR. Here the sample spans 45,000 to 65,000 clones, nearly 80% being singletons. The specimen comprised CD4+ or CD8+ T cells sorted from blood, sampled in a trial of the OX40 agonist ivuxolimab. Receptors were obtained from an adult with an advanced solid tumor such as melanoma, head and neck, liver or kidney cancer.

The genes are TRBV5-1 and TRBJ1-4, with D tentatively TRBD1 (5 bases). V was pared by 7 bases and J by 7 bases, with 17 bases between. CDR1 and CDR2 (germline): SGHRS, YFSETQ. The CDR3 totals 14 residues. The CDR3 coding sequence is TGCGCCAGCGGGGCATTGGGTCCCCGTGAAAAACTGTTTTTT. It specifies CASGALGPREKLFF.

The chain's CDR3 is CASSYSGALEQYF. CDR3 coding DNA: TGTGCCAGCAGTTACTCAGGGGCCCTGGAGCAGTACTTC. J is TRBJ2-7 and V is TRBV6-5, with D perhaps matching TRBD1 (5 bases). This CDR3 is built from 13 residues. Germline V lookup: CDR1 MNHEY, CDR2 SVGAGI. V was trimmed by 0 bases and J by 7 bases, leaving 10 bases between them.

The chain uses TRBV9 and TRBJ2-1; D may be TRBD2 (6 bases). The V gene lost 3 bases and the J gene lost 5 bases, with 15 bases spanning the gap. Germline V gene data show CDR1 as SGDLS and CDR2 as YYNGEE. CDR3 length: 15 residues. DNA of the CDR3: TGTGCCAGCAGCGCCAGACTAGTAAAGGACAATGAGCAGTTCTTC. As protein: CASSARLVKDNEQFF.

V gene TRBV5-8 combines with J gene TRBJ2-1; no definite D call. Trimming stripped 1 base from V and 7 bases from J, with 6 bases between. In germline, CDR1 is SGHTS, CDR2 YDEGEE. CDR3 length equals 12 residues. As DNA, the CDR3 is TGTGCCAGCAGCTTGAAGAGAAATGAGCAGTTCTTC. Translated: CASSLKRNEQFF. Variable domain in full (rest from reference TRBV5-8 and TRBJ2-1): EAGVTQSPTHLIKTRGQQATLRCSPISGHTSVYWYQQALGLGLQFLLWYDEGEERNRGNFPPRFSGRQFPNYSSELNVNALELEDSALYLCASSLKRNEQFFGPGTRLTVL.

In DNA, the CDR3 is TGTGCCAGCAGCTCCAACAGGGGGTGGGCCTACAATGAGCAGTTCTTC. This encodes CASSSNRGWAYNEQFF. V gene TRBV11-2 combines with J gene TRBJ2-1; TRBD1 agrees at 8 bases. Germline V lookup: CDR1 SGHAT, CDR2 FQNNGV. With 4 bases clipped from V and 2 bases from J, the junction kept 7 bases outside the gene matches. The CDR3 covers 16 residues.

This clone was found once. The chain is built from TRBV6-1 and TRBJ1-2; D is ambiguous. V was pared by 6 bases and J by 1 base, with 12 bases between. CDR1 MNHNS and CDR2 SASEGT come from the germline V gene. The CDR3 totals 14 residues. CDR3 bases: TGTGCCAGCAGGTTCACACTTAGTAACTATGGCTACACCTTC. It codes for CASRFTLSNYGYTF.

The chain carries TRBV7-2 and TRBJ1-1; 7 bases map to TRBD1. Germline CDR1 SGHTA, CDR2 FQGNSA. Unmatched junction bases numbered 6, after V lost 5 bases and J lost 6 bases. The CDR3 has 13 residues. The CDR3 protein is CASSLGTVSEAFF. In nucleotides, the CDR3 is TGTGCCAGCAGCCTCGGGACAGTCTCTGAAGCTTTCTTT. The full variable domain, its missing parts supplied by reference TRBV7-2 and TRBJ1-1, is GAGVSQSPSNKVTEKGKDVELRCDPISGHTALYWYRQSLGQGLEFLIYFQGNSAPDKSGLPSDRFSAERTGGSVSTLTIQRTQQEDSAVYLCASSLGTVSEAFFGQGTRLTVV.

This clone was recorded a few times. This chain uses TRBV10-2 with TRBJ2-7; D is possibly TRBD1 or TRBD2 (5 bases each). The V and J ends lost 10 bases and 3 bases respectively, with 16 bases between them. The CDR3 is 13 amino acids. Looked up from germline, CDR1 is WSHSY and CDR2 is SAAADI. CDR3 region: CATNRGAGYEQYF. The DNA for the CDR3 is TGCGCCACCAACCGGGGCGCCGGCTACGAGCAGTACTTC.

The V call is TRBV2, the J call TRBJ2-5; D possibly corresponds to TRBD2 (6 bases). CDR1 is SNHLY, CDR2 FYNNEI, per germline. V lost 6 bases to trimming and J lost 3 bases, with 20 bases between them. This CDR3 contains 16 residues. CDR3 sequence reads: CASRGGWRGKEETQYF. CDR3 sequence (DNA): TGTGCCAGCAGAGGAGGGTGGAGGGGTAAAGAAGAGACCCAGTACTTC.

This clone occurred a few times. Here the CDR3 DNA reads TGTGCCAGCAGCCTCCAGGCGATTGGGGAAAAACTGTTTTTT. This encodes CASSLQAIGEKLFF. The chain uses TRBV7-2 and TRBJ1-4; D unclear. The V end was cut by 5 bases, the J end by 8 bases, with 15 bases between. Germline CDR1 reads SGHTA; CDR2 reads FQGNSA. The CDR3 length is 14 residues.

This sequence joins TRBV5-1 and TRBJ2-5; 9 nucleotides match TRBD1. This CDR3 region has 14 residues. The J segment lost 1 base and the V segment lost 2 bases, leaving 0 bases of the junction unmatched. CDR1 and CDR2 (germline): SGHRS, YFSETQ. This CDR3 is CASSLQGAQETQYF. CDR3 DNA: TGCGCCAGCAGCTTACAGGGGGCCCAAGAGACCCAGTACTTC.

The genes are TRBV7-2 and TRBJ2-2; 9 bases fit TRBD1. Germline values: CDR1 SGHTA, CDR2 FQGNSA. The V segment lost 5 bases and the J segment 5 bases; nucleotides outside the gene matches: 9. This CDR3 is 16 amino acids long. The CDR3 reads CASSHRDRAVTGELFF. The CDR3 DNA follows: TGTGCCAGCAGCCACCGGGACAGGGCAGTTACCGGGGAGCTGTTTTTT.

The rearrangement joins TRBV10-1 to TRBJ1-1; D uncertain. Germline V gene data show CDR1 as WNHNN and CDR2 as SYGVQD (reference sequence). This CDR3 spans 13 amino acids. The V gene lost 1 base and the J gene lost 7 bases, with 10 bases spanning the gap. This chain's CDR3 is CASSEYRTVEAFF. The CDR3 coding sequence is TGCGCCAGCAGTGAGTACCGAACAGTTGAAGCTTTCTTT.

The chain is built from TRBV7-9 and TRBJ2-7; 7 bases are shared with TRBD1. The germline CDR1 and CDR2 sequences are SEHNR and FQNEAQ (reference sequence). The CDR3 covers 12 residues. The trim removed 7 bases at V and 2 bases at J, leaving 2 bases unmatched. The DNA of the CDR3 is TGTGCCAGCACCGGGACAGCCTACGAGCAGTACTTC. Amino acids: CASTGTAYEQYF.

This chain links TRBV28 with TRBJ1-2; TRBD1 matches 7 bases. CDR3 length: 14 amino acids. Germline CDR1 and CDR2: MDHEN and SYDVKM. V trimming: 8 bases; J trimming: 4 bases; junction bases outside the gene matches: 10. CDR3 protein: CASLPLPGGYGYTF. CDR3 DNA: TGTGCCAGCCTTCCGCTTCCAGGGGGCTATGGCTACACCTTC.

The chain carries TRBV7-9 and TRBJ2-7; TRBD2 matches 11 bases. Germline lookup yields CDR1 SEHNR and CDR2 FQNEAQ (reference sequence). The trim removed 5 bases at V and 2 bases at J, leaving 14 bases unmatched. CDR3 size: 18 residues. CDR3 sequence: CASSPGGVAGGQAYEQYF. CDR3 DNA: TGTGCCAGCAGCCCCGGCGGCGTAGCGGGAGGGCAGGCCTACGAGCAGTACTTC.

The V and J genes are TRBV5-1 and TRBJ2-5, with TRBD2 matching 8 bases. Germline values: CDR1 SGHRS, CDR2 YFSETQ. After removal of 4 bases from V and 1 base from J, the junction contained 9 bases not matched to a gene. This CDR3 is 16 amino acids long. CDR3 coding DNA: TGCGCCAGCAGCCTCCCCCGCGGGAGGCCCCAAGAGACCCAGTACTTC. Encoded protein: CASSLPRGRPQETQYF.

This chain links TRBV7-2 with TRBJ1-5; 8 nucleotides agree with TRBD1. J lost 7 bases, V lost 5 bases, and 7 bases had no gene match. CDR1 is SGHTA and CDR2 is FQGNSA in the germline V gene. This CDR3 comprises 14 residues. The CDR3 reads CASSQTGEQQPQHF. In nucleotides, the CDR3 is TGTGCCAGCAGCCAGACAGGGGAACAACAGCCCCAGCATTTT.

This sequence joins TRBV19 and TRBJ2-3; 10 bases are shared with TRBD2. The length of the CDR3 is 16 residues. CDR1 and CDR2 (germline): LNHDA, SQIVND (reference sequence). Germline trimming cut 3 bases from V and 3 bases from J; bases unmatched to any gene: 6. CDR3 nucleotides: TGTGCCAGTAGTATGGCCCTAGCGGGAGAAACAGATACGCAGTATTTT. Translation gives CASSMALAGETDTQYF.

V and J are TRBV7-9 and TRBJ1-4; unclear D gene. Per the germline V gene, CDR1 is SEHNR and CDR2 is FQNEAQ (reference sequence). The CDR3 has 16 residues. Trimming removed 5 bases at V and 2 bases at J, with 15 bases between. This CDR3 is CASSPTSGRTNEKLFF. CDR3 DNA: TGTGCCAGCAGCCCAACCAGTGGGCGGACTAATGAAAAACTGTTTTTT.

This chain joins TRBV5-4 and TRBJ1-4; TRBD1 matches 8 bases. CDR1 and CDR2 from the germline V gene are SGHNT and YYREEE (reference sequence). V lost 4 bases, J lost 3 bases, and 11 bases stayed unmatched. The length of the CDR3 is 17 residues. The CDR3 region has the DNA TGTGCCAGCAGCCGATATCGTGGACAGGGATCTAATGAAAAACTGTTTTTT. Amino acid sequence: CASSRYRGQGSNEKLFF.

The chain couples TRBV10-3 to TRBJ1-1; maybe TRBD1 (5 bases). CDR3 length: 15 residues. The V end was cut by 7 bases, the J end by 3 bases, with 18 bases between. Looked up from germline, CDR1 is ENHRY and CDR2 is SYGVKD. The CDR3 protein is CAITSKGTADTEAFF. The CDR3 DNA reads as TGTGCCATCACCTCCAAGGGGACCGCGGACACTGAAGCTTTCTTT.

The rearrangement uses TRBV7-2 and TRBJ2-3; 8 bases are shared with TRBD1. The CDR3 is made up of 12 amino acids. V trimming: 5 bases; J trimming: 9 bases; junction bases outside the gene matches: 4. Germline CDR1 is SGHTA and CDR2 is FQGNSA. CDR3: CASSPRTGTQYF. DNA for the CDR3: TGTGCCAGCAGCCCGAGGACAGGGACGCAGTATTTT.

The rearrangement joins TRBV7-3 to TRBJ1-1, with TRBD1 matching over 9 bases. The V and J ends lost 5 bases and 4 bases, in that order; junction bases with no gene match: 2. Germline values: CDR1 SGHTA, CDR2 FQGTGA. This CDR3 is 13 amino acids long. CDR3 residues: CASSRGQGTEAFF. In nucleotides, the CDR3 is TGTGCCAGCAGCAGGGGACAGGGCACTGAAGCTTTCTTT.

There are a few counts of this clone. The chain joins TRBV30 to TRBJ1-3; D gene uncertain. Germline lookup yields CDR1 GTSNPN and CDR2 SVGIG (reference sequence). Trimming took 0 bases from V and 3 from J, leaving 3 bases between them. The CDR3 has 12 amino acids. The CDR3 DNA follows: TGTGCCTGGAGTGTGGATGGAAACACCATATATTTT. Translated, it gives CAWSVDGNTIYF. The complete variable domain, with remaining parts taken from reference TRBV30 and TRBJ1-3, reads SQTIHQWPATLVQPVGSPLSLECTVEGTSNPNLYWYRQAAGRGLQLLFYSVGIGQISSEVPQNLSASRPQDRQFILSSKKLLLSDSGFYLCAWSVDGNTIYFGEGSWLTVV.

This chain links TRBV9 with TRBJ2-5; 13 positions agree with TRBD2. V lost 4 bases, J lost 4 bases, and 7 bases stayed unmatched. The CDR3 totals 16 residues. In germline, CDR1 is SGDLS, CDR2 YYNGEE. The CDR3 sequence is CASSPRTSGSGETQYF. The DNA for the CDR3 is TGTGCCAGCAGCCCTCGGACTAGCGGGAGTGGAGAGACCCAGTACTTC.

The chain uses TRBV5-6 and TRBJ1-5, with D possibly matching TRBD1 (6 bases). Trimming left V 0 bases short and J 5 bases short, with 15 bases between. Germline CDR1 is SGHDT and CDR2 is YYEEEE. The CDR3 loop spans 16 amino acids. The CDR3 loop reads CASSLAKWGADQPQHF. The DNA of the CDR3 is TGTGCCAGCAGCTTGGCCAAATGGGGGGCGGATCAGCCCCAGCATTTT.

The rearrangement joins TRBV5-5 to TRBJ2-7, with D perhaps matching TRBD2 (7 bases). V shed 3 bases and J shed 0 bases, with 19 bases lying between them. There are 17 residues in the CDR3. Germline V CDR1 and CDR2: SGHKS, YYEKEE (reference sequence). DNA for the CDR3: TGTGCCAGCAGCTGGGGGGCTGCAGGCGGGGGCTCCTACGAGCAGTACTTC. This encodes CASSWGAAGGGSYEQYF.

The chain employs TRBV7-8 and TRBJ1-1, with TRBD1 matching over 7 bases. CDR1 and CDR2 (germline): SGHVS, FQNEAQ. The CDR3 runs 15 residues. J was trimmed by 0 bases and V by 5 bases; bases with no gene match: 6. The CDR3 DNA is TGTGCCAGCAGCCAACAGGGACAGTTGAACACTGAAGCTTTCTTT. This encodes CASSQQGQLNTEAFF. Looking up the rest from reference TRBV7-8 and TRBJ1-1 gives the full variable domain: GAGVSQSPRYKVAKRGQDVALRCDPISGHVSLFWYQQALGQGPEFLTYFQNEAQLDKSGLPSDRFFAERPEGSVSTLKIQRTQQEDSAVYLCASSQQGQLNTEAFFGQGTRLTVV.

The gene calls are TRBV5-6 and TRBJ2-7; 12 nucleotides agree with TRBD1. V lost 0 bases, J lost 3 bases, and 4 bases stayed unmatched. CDR3 length: 16 amino acids. Per germline, CDR1 SGHDT and CDR2 YYEEEE. CDR3 nucleotide sequence: TGTGCCAGCAGCTTGGTGGGACAGGGGGCTCGCTACGAGCAGTACTTC. The encoded protein is CASSLVGQGARYEQYF.

This clone has only one observation. The chain couples TRBV30 to TRBJ1-3; a weak D match, TRBD1 (5 bases). Germline CDR1 GTSNPN, CDR2 SVGIG (reference sequence). This CDR3 region has 13 residues. With 4 bases removed from V and 2 bases from J, the gap between germline ends came to 9 bases. CDR3 residues: CAWIKQAGNTIYF. Here the CDR3 DNA reads TGTGCCTGGATTAAACAGGCTGGAAACACCATATATTTT.